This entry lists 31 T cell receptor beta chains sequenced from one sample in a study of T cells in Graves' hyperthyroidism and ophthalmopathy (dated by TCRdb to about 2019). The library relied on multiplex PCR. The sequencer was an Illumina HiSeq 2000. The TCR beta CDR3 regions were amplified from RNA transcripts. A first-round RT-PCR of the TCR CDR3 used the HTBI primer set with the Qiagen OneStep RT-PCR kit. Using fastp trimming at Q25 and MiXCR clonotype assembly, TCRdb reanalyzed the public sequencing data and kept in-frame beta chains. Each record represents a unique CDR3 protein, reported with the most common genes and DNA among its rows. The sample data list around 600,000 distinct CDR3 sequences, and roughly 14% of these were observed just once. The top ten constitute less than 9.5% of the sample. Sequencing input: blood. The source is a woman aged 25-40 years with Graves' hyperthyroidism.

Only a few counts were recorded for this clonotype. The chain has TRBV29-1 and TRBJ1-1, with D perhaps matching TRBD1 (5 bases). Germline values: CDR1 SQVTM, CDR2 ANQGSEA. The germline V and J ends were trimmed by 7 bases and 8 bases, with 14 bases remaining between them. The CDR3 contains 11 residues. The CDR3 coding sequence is TGCAGCGGAACTGACAGAAGCGAAGCTTTCTTT. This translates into CSGTDRSEAFF.

The CDR3 spells CASRSGTSGKYEQFF. The CDR3 DNA reads as TGTGCCAGCAGGTCCGGGACTAGCGGGAAGTATGAGCAGTTCTTC. The chain is built from TRBV12-3 or TRBV12-4 and TRBJ2-1, with TRBD2 matching 13 bases. Trimming took 6 bases from V and 8 from J; bases not matched to a gene: 7. There are 15 residues in the CDR3.

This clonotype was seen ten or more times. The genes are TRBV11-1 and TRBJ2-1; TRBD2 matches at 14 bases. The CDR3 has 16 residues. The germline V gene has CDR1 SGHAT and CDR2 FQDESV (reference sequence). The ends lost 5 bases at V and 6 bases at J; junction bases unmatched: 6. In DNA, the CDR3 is TGTGCCAGCAGCCCCACTGGGACTAGCGGGAGCAATGAGCAGTTCTTC. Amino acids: CASSPTGTSGSNEQFF.

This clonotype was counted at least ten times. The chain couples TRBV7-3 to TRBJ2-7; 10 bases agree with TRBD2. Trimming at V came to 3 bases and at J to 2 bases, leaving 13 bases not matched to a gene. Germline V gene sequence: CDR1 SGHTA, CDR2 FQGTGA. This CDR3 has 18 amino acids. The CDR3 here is CASSFLSGLATGTYEQYF. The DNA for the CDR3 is TGTGCCAGCAGCTTTCTTTCGGGACTAGCGACCGGCACCTACGAGCAGTACTTC.

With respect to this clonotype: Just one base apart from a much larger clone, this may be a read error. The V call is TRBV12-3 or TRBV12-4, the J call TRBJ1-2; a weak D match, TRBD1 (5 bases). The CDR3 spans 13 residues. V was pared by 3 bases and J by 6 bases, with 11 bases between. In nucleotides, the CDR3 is TGTGCCAGCAGTTTGTCAGGGAGCGATGGCTACACCTTC. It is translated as CASSLSGSDGYTF.

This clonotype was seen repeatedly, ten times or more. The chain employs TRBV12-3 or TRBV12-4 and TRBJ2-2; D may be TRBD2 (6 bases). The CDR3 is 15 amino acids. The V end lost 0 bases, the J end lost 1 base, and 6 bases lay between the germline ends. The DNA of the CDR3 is TGTGCCAGCAGTTTAGCGGGACTGAACACCGGGGAGCTGTTTTTT. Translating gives CASSLAGLNTGELFF.

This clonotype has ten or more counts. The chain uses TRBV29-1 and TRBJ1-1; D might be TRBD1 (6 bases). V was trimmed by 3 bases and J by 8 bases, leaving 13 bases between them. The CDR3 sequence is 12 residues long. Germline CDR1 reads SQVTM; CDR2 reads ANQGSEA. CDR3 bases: TGCAGCGTTGATCACTCCGGGACAGAAGCTTTCTTT. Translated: CSVDHSGTEAFF.

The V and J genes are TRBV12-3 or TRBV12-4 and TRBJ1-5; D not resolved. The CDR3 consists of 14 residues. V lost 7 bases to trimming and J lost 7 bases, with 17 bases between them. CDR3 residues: CASTRQSVWQPQHF. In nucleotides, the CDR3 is TGTGCCAGCACCAGACAATCAGTCTGGCAGCCCCAGCATTTT.

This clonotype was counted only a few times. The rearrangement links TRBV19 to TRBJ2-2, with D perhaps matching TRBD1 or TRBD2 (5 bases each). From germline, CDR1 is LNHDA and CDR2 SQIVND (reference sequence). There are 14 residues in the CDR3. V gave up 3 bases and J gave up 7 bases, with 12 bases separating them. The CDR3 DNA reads TGTGCCAGTAGTATGGGGGACCGAAGCGGGGAGCTGTTTTTT. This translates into CASSMGDRSGELFF. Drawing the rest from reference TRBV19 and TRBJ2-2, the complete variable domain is DGGITQSPKYLFRKEGQNVTLSCEQNLNHDAMYWYRQDPGQGLRLIYYSQIVNDFQKGDIAEGYSVSREKKESFPLTVTSAQKNPTAFYLCASSMGDRSGELFFGEGSRLTVL.

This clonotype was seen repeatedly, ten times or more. The CDR3 bases are TGTGCCAGCAGCTTGCCGGGGGGGGGCAATCAGCCCCAGCATTTT. This codes for CASSLPGGGNQPQHF. The chain uses TRBV6-2 or TRBV6-3 and TRBJ1-5, with D possibly matching TRBD1 (5 bases). Per germline, CDR1 MNHEY and CDR2 SVGEGT. The CDR3 runs to 15 residues. Trimming removed 6 bases from V and 2 bases from J, with 14 bases in between.

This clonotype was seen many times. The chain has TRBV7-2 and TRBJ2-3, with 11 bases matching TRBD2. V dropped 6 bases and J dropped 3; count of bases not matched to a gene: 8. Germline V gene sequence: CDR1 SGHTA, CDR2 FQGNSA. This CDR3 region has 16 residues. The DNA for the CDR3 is TGTGCCAGCAGGGCTATAGCGGGAGGGGGAACAGATACGCAGTATTTT. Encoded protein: CASRAIAGGGTDTQYF.

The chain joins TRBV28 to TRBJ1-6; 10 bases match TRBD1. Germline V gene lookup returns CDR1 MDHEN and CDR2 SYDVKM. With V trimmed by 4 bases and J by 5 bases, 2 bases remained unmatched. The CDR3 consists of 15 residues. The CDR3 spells CASSSGTGDNSPLHF. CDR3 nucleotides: TGTGCCAGCAGTTCCGGGACAGGGGATAATTCACCCCTCCACTTT. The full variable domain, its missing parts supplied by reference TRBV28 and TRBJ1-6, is DVKVTQSSRYLVKRTGEKVFLECVQDMDHENMFWYRQDPGLGLRLIYFSYDVKMKEKGDIPEGYSVSREKKERFSLILESASTNQTSMYLCASSSGTGDNSPLHFGNGTRLTVT.

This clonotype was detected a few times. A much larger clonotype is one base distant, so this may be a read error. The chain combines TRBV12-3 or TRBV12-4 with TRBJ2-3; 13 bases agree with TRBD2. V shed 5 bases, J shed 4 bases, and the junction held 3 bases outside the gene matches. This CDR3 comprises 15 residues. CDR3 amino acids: CASSALAGGADTQYF. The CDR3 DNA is TGTGCCAGCAGTGCACTAGCGGGAGGGGCAGATACGCAGTATTTT.

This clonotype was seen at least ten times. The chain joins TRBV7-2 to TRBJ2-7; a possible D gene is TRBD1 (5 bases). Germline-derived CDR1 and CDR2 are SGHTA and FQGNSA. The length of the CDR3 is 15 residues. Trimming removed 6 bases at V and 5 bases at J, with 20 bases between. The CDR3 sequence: CASSGRAAFSDEQYF. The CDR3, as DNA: TGTGCCAGCAGTGGCAGGGCGGCCTTCAGCGACGAGCAGTACTTC.

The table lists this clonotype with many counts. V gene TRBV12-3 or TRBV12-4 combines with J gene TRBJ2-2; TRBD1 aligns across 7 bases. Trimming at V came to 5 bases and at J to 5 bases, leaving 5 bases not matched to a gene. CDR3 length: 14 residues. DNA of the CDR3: TGTGCCAGCAGTCCTAACAGGGGAACCGGGGAGCTGTTTTTT. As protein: CASSPNRGTGELFF.

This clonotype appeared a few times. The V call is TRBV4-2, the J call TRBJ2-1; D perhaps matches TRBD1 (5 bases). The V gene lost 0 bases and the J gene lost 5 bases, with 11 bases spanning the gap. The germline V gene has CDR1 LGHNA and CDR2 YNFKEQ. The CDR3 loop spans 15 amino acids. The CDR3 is CASSQDWGYHNEQFF. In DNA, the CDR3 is TGTGCCAGCAGCCAAGATTGGGGCTACCACAATGAGCAGTTCTTC.

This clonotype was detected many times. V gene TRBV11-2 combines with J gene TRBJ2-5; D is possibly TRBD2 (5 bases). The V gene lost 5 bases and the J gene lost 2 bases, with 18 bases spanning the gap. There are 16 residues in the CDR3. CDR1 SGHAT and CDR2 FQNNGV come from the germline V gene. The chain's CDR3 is CASSLGLPTLQETQYF. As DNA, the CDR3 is TGTGCCAGCAGCCTTGGACTCCCGACATTACAAGAGACCCAGTACTTC.

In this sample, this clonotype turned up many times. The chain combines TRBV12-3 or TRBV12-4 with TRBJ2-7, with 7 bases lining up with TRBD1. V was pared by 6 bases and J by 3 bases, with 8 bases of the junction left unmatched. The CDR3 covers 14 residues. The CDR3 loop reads CASSPRQGNYEQYF. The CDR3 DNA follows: TGTGCCAGCAGCCCCCGACAGGGCAACTACGAGCAGTACTTC.

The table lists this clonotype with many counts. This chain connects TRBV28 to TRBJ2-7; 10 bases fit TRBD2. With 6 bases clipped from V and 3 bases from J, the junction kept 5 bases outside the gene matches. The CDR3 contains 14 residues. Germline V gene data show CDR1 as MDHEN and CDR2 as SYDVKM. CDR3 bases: TGTGCCAGCAGGTCTAGCGGGAGCGACTACGAGCAGTACTTC. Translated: CASRSSGSDYEQYF.

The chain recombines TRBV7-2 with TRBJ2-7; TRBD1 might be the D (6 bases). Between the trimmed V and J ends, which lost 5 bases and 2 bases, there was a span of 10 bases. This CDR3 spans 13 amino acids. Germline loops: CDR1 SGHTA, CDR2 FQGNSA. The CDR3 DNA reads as TGTGCCAGCAGCATCACAGGGACCTACGAGCAGTACTTC. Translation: CASSITGTYEQYF.

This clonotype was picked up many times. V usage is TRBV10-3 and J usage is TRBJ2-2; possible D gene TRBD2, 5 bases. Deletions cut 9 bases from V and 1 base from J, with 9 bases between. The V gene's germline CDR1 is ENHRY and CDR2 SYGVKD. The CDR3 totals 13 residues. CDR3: CAILAGNTGELFF. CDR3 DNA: TGTGCCATTTTGGCGGGGAACACCGGGGAGCTGTTTTTT.

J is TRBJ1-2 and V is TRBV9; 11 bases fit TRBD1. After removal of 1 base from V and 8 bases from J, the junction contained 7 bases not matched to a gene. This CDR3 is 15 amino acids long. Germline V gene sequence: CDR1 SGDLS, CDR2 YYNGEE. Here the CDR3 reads CASSVSGQGAVGYTF. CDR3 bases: TGTGCCAGCAGCGTATCAGGACAGGGGGCGGTCGGCTACACCTTC.

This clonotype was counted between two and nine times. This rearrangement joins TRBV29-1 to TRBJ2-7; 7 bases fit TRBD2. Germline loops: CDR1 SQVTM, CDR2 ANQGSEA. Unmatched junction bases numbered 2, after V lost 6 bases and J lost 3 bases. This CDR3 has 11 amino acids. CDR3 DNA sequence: TGCAGCGTCAGGGACTACTACGAGCAGTACTTC. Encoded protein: CSVRDYYEQYF.

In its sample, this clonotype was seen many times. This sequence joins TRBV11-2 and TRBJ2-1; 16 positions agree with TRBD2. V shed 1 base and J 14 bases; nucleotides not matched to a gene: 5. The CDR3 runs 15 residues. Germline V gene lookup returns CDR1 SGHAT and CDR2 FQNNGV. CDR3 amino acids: CASSLAGLAGGQEFF. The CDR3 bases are TGTGCCAGCAGCTTAGCGGGACTAGCGGGAGGGCAGGAGTTCTTC.

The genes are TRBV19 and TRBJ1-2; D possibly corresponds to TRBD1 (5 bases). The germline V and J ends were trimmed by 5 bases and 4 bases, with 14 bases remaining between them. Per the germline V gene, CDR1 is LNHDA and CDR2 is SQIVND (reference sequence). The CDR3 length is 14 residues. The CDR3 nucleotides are TGTGCCAGTAGTGGGTCGGGACCGAGCTATGGCTACACCTTC. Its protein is CASSGSGPSYGYTF.

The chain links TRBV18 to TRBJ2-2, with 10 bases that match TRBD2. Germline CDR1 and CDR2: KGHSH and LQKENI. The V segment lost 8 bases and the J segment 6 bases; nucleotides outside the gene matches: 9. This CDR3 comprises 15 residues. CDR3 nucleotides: TGTGCCAGCCGACAGATCACTAGCGGGGCCGGGGAGCTGTTTTTT. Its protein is CASRQITSGAGELFF.

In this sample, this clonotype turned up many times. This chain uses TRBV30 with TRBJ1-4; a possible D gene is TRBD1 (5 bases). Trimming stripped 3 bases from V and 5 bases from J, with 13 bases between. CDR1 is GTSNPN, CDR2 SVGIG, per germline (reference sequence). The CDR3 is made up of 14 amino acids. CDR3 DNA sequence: TGTGCCTGGAGCCGGGACTTAGGAAATGAAAAACTGTTTTTT. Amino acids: CAWSRDLGNEKLFF.

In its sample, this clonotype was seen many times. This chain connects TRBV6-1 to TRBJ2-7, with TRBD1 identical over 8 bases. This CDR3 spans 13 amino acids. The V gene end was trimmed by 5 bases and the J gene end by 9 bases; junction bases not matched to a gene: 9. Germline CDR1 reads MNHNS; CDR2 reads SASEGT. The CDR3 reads CASSRTGYEGQYF. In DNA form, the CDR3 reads TGTGCCAGCAGTCGGACAGGGTATGAGGGGCAGTACTTC.

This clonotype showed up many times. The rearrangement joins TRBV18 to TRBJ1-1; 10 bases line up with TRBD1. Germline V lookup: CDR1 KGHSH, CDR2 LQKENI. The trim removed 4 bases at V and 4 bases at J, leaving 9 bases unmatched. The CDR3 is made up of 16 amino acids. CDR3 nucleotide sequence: TGTGCCAGCTCACTAACCGGGACAGGGGATATCACTGAAGCTTTCTTT. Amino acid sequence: CASSLTGTGDITEAFF. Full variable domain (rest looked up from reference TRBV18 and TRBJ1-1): NAGVMQNPRHLVRRRGQEARLRCSPMKGHSHVYWYRQLPEEGLKFMVYLQKENIIDESGMPKERFSAEFPKEGPSILRIQQVVRGDSAAYFCASSLTGTGDITEAFFGQGTRLTVV.

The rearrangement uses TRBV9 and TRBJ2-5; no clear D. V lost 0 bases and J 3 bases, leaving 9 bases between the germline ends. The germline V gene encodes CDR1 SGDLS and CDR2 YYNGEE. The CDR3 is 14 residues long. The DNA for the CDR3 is TGTGCCAGCAGCGTAGCTGTGAGAGAAGAGACCCAGTACTTC. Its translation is CASSVAVREETQYF.

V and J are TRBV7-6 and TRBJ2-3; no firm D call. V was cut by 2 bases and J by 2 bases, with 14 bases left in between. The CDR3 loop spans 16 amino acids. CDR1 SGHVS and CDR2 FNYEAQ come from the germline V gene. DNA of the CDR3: TGTGCCAGCAGCTTACGGCTGGCGATGTACACAGATACGCAGTATTTT. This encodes CASSLRLAMYTDTQYF.